These T cell receptor beta chains were read from a single sample in a study of blood T cell repertoires in COVID-19. Repertoires were generated with immunoSEQ multiplex PCR, while TCRdb's copy carries only in-frame clones and drops some. This sample carries 45,000 to 65,000 clones, around 87% of them seen once, and the ten largest clones take approximately 7.8%. Sequencing was performed on peripheral blood. These receptors were taken from a man aged 45-65 years with active COVID-19. Each CDR3 is given with its conserved first and last residue. Each record gives: V gene, clone size, D gene, J gene, CDR3 DNA, CDR3 protein. The D gene is left open where the match is weak. Size values are once, few and many counts, or a class for expanded clones, and some rows have none.

V: TRBV2
size: NA
D: NA
J: TRBJ1-1
DNA: TGTGCCAGCGCCAGGGATCAGGCTGAAGCTTTCTTT
CDR3: CASARDQAEAFF

V: TRBV10-3
size: NA
D: NA
J: TRBJ2-6
DNA: TGTGCCATCAGTGACGCCAGGGGGGATTCTGGGGCCAACGTCCTGACTTTC
CDR3: CAISDARGDSGANVLTF

V: TRBV9
size: NA
D: TRBD2
J: TRBJ2-1
DNA: TGTGCCAGCAGCGTATCAGAGGGAGGGGATGAGCAGTTCTTC
CDR3: CASSVSEGGDEQFF

V: TRBV5-1
size: NA
D: TRBD1
J: TRBJ2-5
DNA: TGCGCCAGCAGCCTCGACAGGGCTGGCTCGGAGACCCAGTACTTC
CDR3: CASSLDRAGSETQYF

V: TRBV25-1
size: NA
D: NA
J: TRBJ2-7
DNA: TGTGCCAGCAGGCAGACAGGACCAACCTACGAGCAGTACTTC
CDR3: CASRQTGPTYEQYF

V: TRBV7-2
size: NA
D: TRBD1
J: TRBJ1-1
DNA: TGTGCCAGCAGCTTCACAGGGGCATCGAACACTGAAGCTTTCTTT
CDR3: CASSFTGASNTEAFF

V: TRBV28
size: once
D: TRBD1
J: TRBJ1-2
DNA: TGTGCCATCTGGGACAGGGTGAGGGATGGCTACACCTTC
CDR3: CAIWDRVRDGYTF

V: TRBV5-1
size: NA
D: TRBD1
J: TRBJ2-2
DNA: TGCGCCAGCAGCTTCCGGGACAGGGTAACCGGGGAGCTGTTTTTT
CDR3: CASSFRDRVTGELFF

V: TRBV28
size: NA
D: NA
J: TRBJ2-3
DNA: TGTGCCAGCACAGGTAGCACAGATACGCAGTATTTT
CDR3: CASTGSTDTQYF

V: TRBV3-1/TRBV3-2
size: NA
D: TRBD2
J: TRBJ2-7
DNA: TGTGCCAGCAGCCAAGCGGCGGGAGGGGCCTACGAGCAGTACTTC
CDR3: CASSQAAGGAYEQYF

V: TRBV5-1
size: NA
D: TRBD1
J: TRBJ2-5
DNA: TGCGCCAGCAGCTCCCAGGGACAGGTGAAAGAGACCCAGTACTTC
CDR3: CASSSQGQVKETQYF

V: TRBV9
size: NA
D: NA
J: TRBJ2-1
DNA: TGTGCCAGCAGCGTAGCGGAGTACAATGAGCAGTTCTTC
CDR3: CASSVAEYNEQFF

V: TRBV19
size: NA
D: TRBD1
J: TRBJ1-1
DNA: TGTGCCAGTAGTGGGACCGACAGGGTAGGTAGTGGTGAAGCTTTCTTT
CDR3: CASSGTDRVGSGEAFF

V: TRBV2
size: NA
D: TRBD2
J: TRBJ2-7
DNA: TGTGCCAGCAGCCTTCAGGGAGGGGCGAGCGAGCAGTACTTC
CDR3: CASSLQGGASEQYF

V: TRBV5-1
size: NA
D: TRBD1
J: TRBJ2-6
DNA: TGCGCCAGCAGCCCTGGACAGGCCGGGGCCAACGTCCTGACTTTC
CDR3: CASSPGQAGANVLTF

V: TRBV9
size: NA
D: TRBD2
J: TRBJ2-7
DNA: TGTGCCAGCCCCCCTCCCGGGACTAGCGGGAGTTACGAGCAGTACTTC
CDR3: CASPPPGTSGSYEQYF

V: TRBV19
size: NA
D: TRBD2
J: TRBJ2-2
DNA: TGTGCAAGTAGGTCCGGGAGGGCGGGAGCCGGGGAGCTGTTTTTT
CDR3: CASRSGRAGAGELFF

V: TRBV18
size: NA
D: NA
J: TRBJ2-1
DNA: TGTGCCAGCTCACCTTCTCTAGGAAATGAGCAGTTCTTC
CDR3: CASSPSLGNEQFF

V: TRBV14
size: NA
D: NA
J: TRBJ2-6
DNA: TGTGCCAGCAGCCAAGGAGGACTGGGCTTAGACTGGGCCAACGTCCTGACTTTC
CDR3: CASSQGGLGLDWANVLTF

V: TRBV19
size: NA
D: TRBD1
J: TRBJ1-4
DNA: TGTGCCAGCCGCCAGAGGAACAGGGGGTATGAAAAACTGTTTTTT
CDR3: CASRQRNRGYEKLFF

V: TRBV6-5
size: NA
D: TRBD1
J: TRBJ2-7
DNA: TGTGCCAGCAGCTACAGGGGTAGGCACGAGCAGTACTTC
CDR3: CASSYRGRHEQYF

V: TRBV19
size: once
D: NA
J: TRBJ2-1
DNA: TGTGCCAGTCGAAAGTCGACGTCCGGGATCTCGAACAATGAGCAGTTCTTC
CDR3: CASRKSTSGISNNEQFF

V: TRBV5-1
size: NA
D: TRBD2
J: TRBJ2-3
DNA: TGCGCCAGCAGCGCCGGACTAGCGGAGGGCGCAGATACGCAGTATTTT
CDR3: CASSAGLAEGADTQYF

V: TRBV15
size: few
D: NA
J: TRBJ1-1
DNA: TGTGCCACCTCGGGGGGGGCTGGAACTGAAGCTTTCTTT
CDR3: CATSGGAGTEAFF

V: TRBV5-1
size: NA
D: NA
J: TRBJ1-4
DNA: TGCGCCAGCAGCTTGGCTCCAGGGGCCAATGAAAAACTGTTTTTT
CDR3: CASSLAPGANEKLFF

V: TRBV3-1/TRBV3-2
size: few
D: NA
J: TRBJ2-7
DNA: TGTGCCAGCAGCCCCGGGGCAGGGGCGGCCGAGCAGTACTTC
CDR3: CASSPGAGAAEQYF

V: TRBV28
size: NA
D: NA
J: TRBJ1-4
DNA: TGTGCCAGCAGTTTGGAGAGCACTAATGAAAAACTGTTTTTT
CDR3: CASSLESTNEKLFF

V: TRBV28
size: NA
D: NA
J: TRBJ2-5
DNA: TGTGCCAGTCGGGAACAGACTCAAGAGACCCAGTACTTC
CDR3: CASREQTQETQYF

V: TRBV24-1
size: NA
D: TRBD1
J: TRBJ1-2
DNA: TGTGCCACCAGTGATTCCCCGGGACAGGGTTTGAGTGGCTACACCTTC
CDR3: CATSDSPGQGLSGYTF

V: TRBV2
size: NA
D: TRBD1
J: TRBJ1-5
DNA: TGTGCCAGCAGTGAGTTGGGACAGGCCAGCAATCAGCCCCAGCATTTT
CDR3: CASSELGQASNQPQHF

V: TRBV6-5
size: once
D: NA
J: TRBJ1-3
DNA: TGTGCCAGTCTTACTATCGGAAACACCATATATTTT
CDR3: CASLTIGNTIYF

V: TRBV5-1
size: NA
D: NA
J: TRBJ2-7
DNA: TGCGCCAGCAGCCCGGTCGCCGGACAGACTGCCTACGAGCAGTACTTC
CDR3: CASSPVAGQTAYEQYF

V: TRBV4-2
size: once
D: TRBD1
J: TRBJ2-4
DNA: TGTGCCAGCAGCCAAGGGACAGGGGGCGCAAACATTCAGTACTTC
CDR3: CASSQGTGGANIQYF

V: TRBV6-1
size: NA
D: TRBD2
J: TRBJ2-7
DNA: TGTGCCAGCAGTGAAGCGTCGGGACTAGCGGAATACGAGCAGTACTTC
CDR3: CASSEASGLAEYEQYF

V: TRBV12-3/TRBV12-4
size: NA
D: NA
J: TRBJ1-1
DNA: TGTGCCAGCACCTGGCAGGGCTTTTCGGAAGCTTTCTTT
CDR3: CASTWQGFSEAFF

V: TRBV7-2
size: NA
D: NA
J: TRBJ2-2
DNA: TGTGCCAGCAGCCCTCAGGGCGGGACGAACACCGGGGAGCTGTTTTTT
CDR3: CASSPQGGTNTGELFF

V: TRBV6-2/TRBV6-3
size: NA
D: TRBD1
J: TRBJ1-6
DNA: TGTGCCAGCAGTACCGGGACAGCCACTACCGGGAGCTCCTATAATTCACCCCTCCACTTT
CDR3: CASSTGTATTGSSYNSPLHF

V: TRBV4-3
size: once
D: TRBD2
J: TRBJ2-4
DNA: TGCGCCAGCGAGGGGGTTAGCGGGGGTCATGGCAACATTCAGTACTTC
CDR3: CASEGVSGGHGNIQYF

V: TRBV7-2
size: NA
D: NA
J: TRBJ1-5
DNA: TGTGCCAGCAGCTTGGGGCAGGCCAGGAATCAGCCCCAGCATTTT
CDR3: CASSLGQARNQPQHF

V: TRBV18
size: NA
D: TRBD1
J: TRBJ1-2
DNA: TGTGCCAGCTCACCAACAGGGGAGAGATCTGGCTACACCTTC
CDR3: CASSPTGERSGYTF

V: TRBV28
size: NA
D: NA
J: TRBJ2-3
DNA: TGTGCCAGCGACCCGGGAACCCGCACAGATACGCAGTATTTT
CDR3: CASDPGTRTDTQYF

V: TRBV4-1
size: NA
D: NA
J: TRBJ1-2
DNA: TGCGCCAGCAGCCTTGGGGGGACCGGCGGCTACACCTTC
CDR3: CASSLGGTGGYTF

V: TRBV28
size: NA
D: TRBD1
J: TRBJ2-6
DNA: TGTGCCAGCGGGACAGGGGGCAGTGGGGCCAACGTCCTGACTTTC
CDR3: CASGTGGSGANVLTF

V: TRBV11-2
size: NA
D: NA
J: TRBJ2-3
DNA: TGTGCCAGCAGCTTATCGGCAGGGTCGACAGATACGCAGTATTTT
CDR3: CASSLSAGSTDTQYF

V: TRBV6-1
size: once
D: TRBD1
J: TRBJ1-5
DNA: TGTGCCAGCAGTGAACTCGACAGGGCATATAGCAATCAGCCCCAGCATTTT
CDR3: CASSELDRAYSNQPQHF

V: TRBV3-1/TRBV3-2
size: NA
D: TRBD2
J: TRBJ2-2
DNA: TGTGCCAGCAAACTAGCGGGGTACACCGGGGAGCTGTTTTTT
CDR3: CASKLAGYTGELFF

V: TRBV19
size: NA
D: TRBD1
J: TRBJ2-1
DNA: TGTGCCATAGGGGGACAGGGGGCTTATGAGCAGTTCTTC
CDR3: CAIGGQGAYEQFF